The rows below give T cell receptor beta chains drawn from one sample of a study of blood T cell repertoires in COVID-19. The data were produced by immunoSEQ multiplex PCR, yet TCRdb's version contains in-frame clones alone and is incomplete. Of about 140,000 clones listed, roughly 89% are singletons. The sample consisted of peripheral blood. Receptors originate from a woman aged 40 to 50 with acute or convalescent COVID-19. The CDR3 runs from the conserved cysteine through the conserved F or W. D genes are given only for firm matches. Clone sizes are given selectively: once, few, many, or a class where the clone is expanded.

TRBJ1-1,TRBV29-1,-,16,-,TGCAGCGTTGCGCAGACGGGCGGGGGTATGAACACTGAAGCTTTCTTT,CSVAQTGGGMNTEAFF
TRBJ1-1,TRBV14,-,14,-,TGTGCCAGCAGCCAGGTTCAGGGAGGGACTGAAGCTTTCTTT,CASSQVQGGTEAFF
TRBJ2-7,TRBV19,-,15,TRBD2,TGTGCCAGTAGCGCGGGAGTTGAAGGGTCCTACGAGCAGTACTTC,CASSAGVEGSYEQYF
TRBJ2-1,TRBV25-1,-,16,TRBD2,TGTGCCAGCAGTGAATCCAGCGGGGGGACCTACAATGAGCAGTTCTTC,CASSESSGGTYNEQFF
TRBJ2-7,TRBV5-5,-,16,TRBD2,TGTGCCAGCACCACGGGTCGGTTAGCGGGAGCCTACGAGCAGTACTTC,CASTTGRLAGAYEQYF
TRBJ1-1,TRBV15,once,14,TRBD1,TGTGCCACCAGCAGTTGGGACAGGGTCACTGAAGCTTTCTTT,CATSSWDRVTEAFF
TRBJ1-1,TRBV10-3,-,18,TRBD1,TGTGCCATCAGCCCGGGACAGCCCGCGATCGGGGTGAACACTGAAGCTTTCTTT,CAISPGQPAIGVNTEAFF
TRBJ2-5,TRBV27,-,14,TRBD1,TGTGCCAGCAGTTTGGGACAGGCCCAAGAGACCCAGTACTTC,CASSLGQAQETQYF
TRBJ1-1,TRBV19,once,16,TRBD1,TGTGCCAGTAGTGCCCGGGACAGGGGGCGAAGCACTGAAGCTTTCTTT,CASSARDRGRSTEAFF
TRBJ1-3,TRBV27,-,14,-,TGTGCCAGCAGTTTAAGGGGCTCTGGAAACACCATATATTTT,CASSLRGSGNTIYF
TRBJ2-7,TRBV18,-,15,TRBD2,TGTGCCAGCTCATCGTCTAGCGGGAGGGCCTACGAGCAGTACTTC,CASSSSSGRAYEQYF
TRBJ2-1,TRBV10-3,-,15,TRBD2,TGTGCCATCAGTGAGACTAGCGGAGGTTACAATGAGCAGTTCTTC,CAISETSGGYNEQFF